What follows are 13 T cell receptor beta chains derived from one specimen sequenced in a study of T cell responses to AZD1222 COVID-19 vaccine. Method: immunoSEQ multiplex PCR; TCRdb's copy keeps in-frame clones and lacks some. The data show 100,000 to 150,000 clones, around 87% seen once. The sequenced sample was peripheral blood, obtained on day 0 of AZD1222 vaccination. The origin of the receptors is an adult in good health.

This clone was detected only a few times. The chain couples TRBV10-3 to TRBJ2-5; 7 bases align to TRBD1. The germline V gene encodes CDR1 ENHRY and CDR2 SYGVKD. Trimming at V came to 3 bases and at J to 4 bases, leaving 5 bases not matched to a gene. The CDR3 covers 14 residues. CDR3 amino acids: CAISDRQGVETQYF. The CDR3 nucleotides are TGTGCCATCAGTGATCGGCAGGGGGTAGAGACCCAGTACTTC.

This chain links TRBV6-4 with TRBJ1-1; no definite D call. The CDR3 spans 13 residues. The ends were cut back, 4 bases at V and 5 bases at J, with 11 bases in the middle. Germline assignment: CDR1 MRHNA and CDR2 SNTAGT. The CDR3 nucleotides are TGTGCCAGCAGTGTCTGGGAAGGTACTGAAGCTTTCTTT. Translating it yields CASSVWEGTEAFF.

This sequence joins TRBV27 and TRBJ2-7; unclear D gene. This CDR3 is built from 13 residues. Germline V CDR1 and CDR2: MNHEY, SMNVEV (reference sequence). Trimming took 3 bases from V and 0 from J, leaving 6 bases between them. CDR3 loop: CASSFSPSYEQYF. CDR3 sequence (DNA): TGTGCCAGCAGTTTCTCCCCCTCCTACGAGCAGTACTTC.

In its sample, this clone was seen a few times. The rearrangement joins TRBV2 to TRBJ2-7, with 15 bases identical to TRBD2. The CDR3 is made up of 18 amino acids. CDR1 is SNHLY, CDR2 FYNNEI, per germline. The V gene end was trimmed by 5 bases and the J gene end by 3 bases; junction bases not matched to a gene: 11. The DNA of the CDR3 is TGTGCCAGCAGTAAAGGACTAGCGGGGGGGCCGTTCGTCTACGAGCAGTACTTC. This sequence encodes CASSKGLAGGPFVYEQYF.

This sequence joins TRBV9 and TRBJ2-1; 7 bases match TRBD1. V lost 5 bases to trimming and J lost 3 bases; unmatched junction nucleotides: 8. Per germline, CDR1 SGDLS and CDR2 YYNGEE. The CDR3 is 15 residues long. The CDR3: CASRRGQAFYNEQFF. DNA for the CDR3: TGTGCCAGCAGACGCGGACAGGCCTTCTACAATGAGCAGTTCTTC.

This clone occurred once. V usage is TRBV19 and J usage is TRBJ2-4; 7 bases are a match to TRBD2. CDR1 and CDR2 from the germline V gene are LNHDA and SQIVND (reference sequence). Trimming cost V 6 bases and J 7 bases; bases outside gene matches: 9. This CDR3 spans 14 amino acids. The CDR3 DNA follows: TGTGCCAGTAGCAGACCTGGGGGGGAGAACATTCAGTACTTC. Its translation is CASSRPGGENIQYF.

The rearrangement uses TRBV4-1 and TRBJ2-7; 11 bases align to TRBD1. Per the germline V gene, CDR1 is MGHRA and CDR2 is YSYEKL. The CDR3 length is 15 residues. V was clipped by 4 bases and J by 1 base; unmatched bases: 3. The DNA of the CDR3 is TGCGCCAGCAGCCCCGGACAGGGGGCTTCCTACGAGCAGTACTTC. It encodes CASSPGQGASYEQYF.

The chain joins TRBV7-6 to TRBJ2-7; D not resolved. Germline CDR1 SGHVS, CDR2 FNYEAQ. There are 15 residues in the CDR3. Trimming took off 0 bases at V and 6 bases at J, with 15 bases between the two ends. CDR3 amino acids: CASSLASKVHSEQYF. The DNA of the CDR3 is TGTGCCAGCAGCTTAGCGAGCAAGGTCCATTCCGAGCAGTACTTC.

The CDR3: CASRYRDVHYGYTF. The DNA for the CDR3 is TGTGCCAGCAGATATAGGGACGTCCACTATGGCTACACCTTC. The chain uses TRBV9 and TRBJ1-2, with D maybe TRBD1 (5 bases). The CDR3 spans 14 residues. Germline CDR1 reads SGDLS; CDR2 reads YYNGEE. V lost 5 bases, J lost 3 bases, and 14 bases lay in between.

This clone was recorded only once. This sequence joins TRBV28 and TRBJ2-7; TRBD2 might be the D (5 bases). This CDR3 has 11 amino acids. Looked up from germline, CDR1 is MDHEN and CDR2 is SYDVKM. The ends were cut back, 6 bases at V and 3 bases at J, with 6 bases in the middle. CDR3 in amino acids: CASSGLYEQYF. The DNA for the CDR3 is TGTGCCAGCAGCGGACTCTACGAGCAGTACTTC.

The chain recombines TRBV19 with TRBJ1-2; no definite D call. The V and J ends lost 8 bases and 2 bases respectively, with 9 bases between them. Germline CDR1 is LNHDA and CDR2 is SQIVND (reference sequence). This CDR3 is built from 12 residues. The CDR3 spells CASARANYGYTF. The CDR3, as DNA: TGTGCCAGTGCTCGGGCGAACTATGGCTACACCTTC.

The V gene is TRBV23-1, the J gene TRBJ1-3, with 7 bases lining up with TRBD1. TRBV23-1 is known as an ORF, though its function is uncertain. V lost 1 base and J lost 4; bases outside the gene matches: 7. There are 16 residues in the CDR3. The CDR3 nucleotides are TGCGCCAGCAGTCAATTCGGGACAGTAAGAGGAAACACCATATATTTT. It translates to CASSQFGTVRGNTIYF.

This clone was seen only once. The rearrangement joins TRBV9 to TRBJ1-2, with D tentatively TRBD1 (5 bases). CDR1 and CDR2 from the germline V gene are SGDLS and YYNGEE. This CDR3 comprises 14 residues. Trimming left V 0 bases short and J 7 bases short, with 13 bases between. Written as DNA, the CDR3 is TGTGCCAGCAGCGTAGGTGGGGGGATAGGTGGCTACACCTTC. This codes for CASSVGGGIGGYTF.